This is a list of T cell receptor beta chains from one sample in a study of T cell responses to AZD1222 COVID-19 vaccine. The table came from immunoSEQ multiplex PCR; TCRdb's copy has only in-frame clones and leaves some out. The sample contains over 65,000 clones, roughly nine tenths of which appear only once. Sequences were derived from peripheral blood, sampled on day 0 of AZD1222 vaccination. These TCRs come from an adult in good health. Each CDR3 is given with its conserved first and last residue. The D gene is left open where the match is weak. Where a row states a size, it is once, few, many or the class of an expanded clone; other rows omit it.

j_call	clone_size	v_call	d_call	cdr3_aa	cdr3_nt
TRBJ1-6	NA	TRBV7-8	TRBD1	CASRDRGSVNSPLHF	TGTGCCAGCAGAGACAGGGGTTCGGTTAATTCACCCCTCCACTTT
TRBJ1-4	NA	TRBV3-1/TRBV3-2	NA	CASSPTWTNEKLFF	TGTGCCAGCAGCCCTACATGGACTAATGAAAAACTGTTTTTT
TRBJ1-5	NA	TRBV5-5	NA	CASSPRDSNQPQHF	TGTGCCAGCAGCCCACGGGACAGCAATCAGCCCCAGCATTTT
TRBJ1-5	NA	TRBV12-3/TRBV12-4	NA	CASTSRPEQPQHF	TGTGCCAGCACCTCAAGGCCAGAACAGCCCCAGCATTTT
TRBJ1-1	NA	TRBV4-2	NA	CASSRDRLQNTEAFF	TGTGCCAGCAGCAGGGACCGGTTGCAGAACACTGAAGCTTTCTTT
TRBJ2-7	NA	TRBV20-1	NA	CSASTNNGYEQYF	TGCAGTGCTAGTACAAATAATGGGTACGAGCAGTACTTC
TRBJ2-5	NA	TRBV20-1	NA	CSAHREETQYF	TGCAGTGCTCACAGGGAAGAGACCCAGTACTTC
TRBJ2-1	NA	TRBV19	TRBD1	CASSLGQGSYNEQFF	TGTGCCAGTAGTCTTGGACAGGGCTCCTACAATGAGCAGTTCTTC
TRBJ2-3	NA	TRBV14	TRBD2	CASSQELAGVRTSGGTDTQYF	TGTGCCAGCAGCCAAGAACTCGCAGGCGTCCGTACTAGCGGGGGGACAGATACGCAGTATTTT
TRBJ1-3	NA	TRBV7-9	TRBD1	CASSKRTGGSGNTIYF	TGTGCCAGCAGCAAACGCACAGGGGGTTCTGGAAACACCATATATTTT
TRBJ1-6	NA	TRBV7-9	NA	CASSRDSYNSPLHF	TGTGCCAGCAGCCGGGACTCCTATAATTCACCCCTCCACTTT
TRBJ1-2	NA	TRBV5-8	TRBD1	CASSSGQLANYGYTF	TGTGCCAGCAGCTCGGGACAGCTCGCTAACTATGGCTACACCTTC
TRBJ2-7	NA	TRBV21-1	NA	CASSIPGTGIYEQYF	TGTGCCAGCAGCATTCCCGGGACAGGGATCTACGAGCAGTACTTC
TRBJ2-7	NA	TRBV28	NA	CASSLTQGFYEQYF	TGTGCCAGCAGTTTAACTCAGGGGTTCTACGAGCAGTACTTC
TRBJ1-4	NA	TRBV18	NA	CASSPTVTNEKLFF	TGTGCCAGCTCACCGACAGTAACTAATGAAAAACTGTTTTTT
TRBJ1-1	NA	TRBV3-1/TRBV3-2	TRBD1	CASSGQGTEAFF	TGTGCCAGCAGCGGACAGGGCACTGAAGCTTTCTTT
TRBJ1-6	NA	TRBV7-2	NA	CASSLTSSLNSPLHF	TGTGCCAGCAGCTTGACGAGCAGTCTAAATTCACCCCTCCACTTT
TRBJ2-1	NA	TRBV19	NA	CASSTTGLLSPANEQFF	TGTGCCAGTAGCACGACAGGCCTCTTGTCGCCCGCCAATGAGCAGTTCTTC
TRBJ1-4	NA	TRBV2	TRBD1	CASSYTGGATNEKLFF	TGTGCCAGCAGTTATACAGGGGGCGCAACTAATGAAAAACTGTTTTTT
TRBJ1-3	NA	TRBV7-8	NA	CASSSQGPRAGNTIYF	TGTGCCAGCAGCTCCCAGGGTCCCAGGGCTGGAAACACCATATATTTT
TRBJ2-1	NA	TRBV19	TRBD2	CASSSGTSGRSYNEQFF	TGTGCCAGTAGCTCCGGGACTAGCGGGAGGTCCTACAATGAGCAGTTCTTC
TRBJ2-3	NA	TRBV6-5	NA	CASSRDTASDTQYF	TGTGCCAGCAGTAGGGACACAGCCTCCGATACGCAGTATTTT
TRBJ1-6	NA	TRBV28	TRBD1	CASSRTGFNSPLHF	TGTGCCAGCAGTCGGACAGGGTTTAATTCACCCCTCCACTTT
TRBJ2-7	few	TRBV4-2	NA	CASSQVGRDRPYEQYF	TGTGCCAGCAGCCAAGTGGGTCGAGACAGACCCTACGAGCAGTACTTC
TRBJ1-6	NA	TRBV6-1	NA	CASSETGLIYNSPLHF	TGTGCCAGCAGTGAAACAGGGTTAATTTATAATTCACCCCTCCACTTT
TRBJ2-7	NA	TRBV28	TRBD2	CASRSPGGSSYEQYF	TGTGCCAGCAGATCTCCAGGCGGGAGCTCCTACGAGCAGTACTTC
TRBJ2-7	NA	TRBV19	TRBD1	CASSMDRGNEQYF	TGTGCCAGTAGTATGGACAGGGGTAACGAGCAGTACTTC
TRBJ1-5	NA	TRBV3-1/TRBV3-2	TRBD1	CASSQDRGPSNQPQHF	TGTGCCAGCAGCCAAGACAGGGGGCCGAGCAATCAGCCCCAGCATTTT
TRBJ2-5	NA	TRBV3-1/TRBV3-2	NA	CASSQRSLSQETQYF	TGTGCCAGCAGCCAACGCTCATTATCCCAAGAGACCCAGTACTTC
TRBJ1-5	NA	TRBV5-8	NA	CASSLVGVSQPQHF	TGTGCCAGCAGCTTGGTTGGGGTGAGTCAGCCCCAGCATTTT
TRBJ1-1	NA	TRBV4-1	NA	CASSQGRSNTEAFF	TGCGCCAGCAGCCAGGGACGGTCGAACACTGAAGCTTTCTTT
TRBJ2-7	NA	TRBV6-5	TRBD2	CASSYSTSGSSEQYF	TGTGCCAGCAGTTACTCCACTAGCGGGAGTTCCGAGCAGTACTTC
TRBJ1-3	NA	TRBV5-6	NA	CASSLYGLSGNTIYF	TGTGCCAGCAGCTTGTATGGGCTTTCTGGAAACACCATATATTTT
TRBJ2-2	NA	TRBV24-1	NA	CATSDFSGKGTGELFF	TGTGCCACCAGTGATTTCTCGGGCAAGGGCACCGGGGAGCTGTTTTTT
TRBJ2-5	NA	TRBV5-1	NA	CASSPWGAAKGGQETQYF	TGCGCCAGCAGCCCCTGGGGGGCGGCAAAAGGGGGCCAAGAGACCCAGTACTTC
TRBJ1-2	NA	TRBV12-3/TRBV12-4	NA	CASSFDRSYGYTF	TGTGCCAGCAGTTTCGACAGATCCTATGGCTACACCTTC
TRBJ1-2	NA	TRBV10-3	NA	CAISEPHSLEGYTF	TGTGCCATCAGTGAGCCACACAGCCTGGAGGGCTACACCTTC
TRBJ1-1	NA	TRBV19	NA	CASNTRANTEAFF	TGTGCCAGTAATACCAGGGCGAACACTGAAGCTTTCTTT
TRBJ1-3	NA	TRBV28	TRBD1	CASSLPTGNSGNTIYF	TGTGCCAGCAGTCTCCCGACAGGGAACTCTGGAAACACCATATATTTT
TRBJ2-7	NA	TRBV7-2	NA	CASSSDRPYEQYF	TGTGCCAGCAGCTCCGACAGACCCTACGAGCAGTACTTC
TRBJ1-3	NA	TRBV19	NA	CASSSVASDSGNTIYF	TGTGCCAGTTCTTCGGTGGCAAGCGACTCTGGAAACACCATATATTTT